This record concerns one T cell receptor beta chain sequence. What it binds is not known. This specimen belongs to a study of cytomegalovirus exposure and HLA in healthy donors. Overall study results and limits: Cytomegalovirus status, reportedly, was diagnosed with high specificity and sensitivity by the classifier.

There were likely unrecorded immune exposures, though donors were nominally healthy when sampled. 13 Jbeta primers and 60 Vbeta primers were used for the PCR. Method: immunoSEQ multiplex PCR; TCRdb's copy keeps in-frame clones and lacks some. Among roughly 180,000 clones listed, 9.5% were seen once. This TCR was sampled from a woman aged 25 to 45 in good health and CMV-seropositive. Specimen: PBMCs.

The CDR3 nucleotides are TGTGCCAGCAGCCGGGACATGGAGGAAAAACTGTTTTTT. This sequence encodes CASSRDMEEKLFF. The chain links TRBV7-6 to TRBJ1-4, with D perhaps TRBD1 (6 bases). Trimming removed 5 bases at V and 8 bases at J, with 12 bases between. The CDR3 is made up of 13 amino acids. Germline V gene data show CDR1 as SGHVS and CDR2 as FNYEAQ. The whole variable domain, filled in from reference TRBV7-6 and TRBJ1-4, reads GAGVSQSPRYKVTKRGQDVALRCDPISGHVSLYWYRQALGQGPEFLTYFNYEAQQDKSGLPNDRFSAERPEGSISTLTIQRTEQRDSAMYRCASSRDMEEKLFFGSGTQLSVL.